Below are 3 T cell receptor beta chains sequenced from a single sample in a study of T cell responses to AZD1222 COVID-19 vaccine. The protocol was immunoSEQ multiplex PCR, while the TCRdb copy is restricted to in-frame clones and leaves out a portion. The table lists 150,000 to 200,000 clones, 85% to 95% of them singletons. This specimen was peripheral blood, taken on day 0 of AZD1222 vaccination. These receptor sequences come from an adult in good health.

CDR3 nucleotides: TGTGCCAGCAGCGCCAAGAACAACAATGAGCAGTTCTTC. Amino acid sequence: CASSAKNNNEQFF. The V gene is TRBV7-3, the J gene TRBJ2-1; D ambiguous. The CDR3 totals 13 residues. Germline V lookup: CDR1 SGHTA, CDR2 FQGTGA. V was pared by 5 bases and J by 5 bases, with 10 bases between. Based on the CDR3 plus reference TRBV7-3 and TRBJ2-1, the full variable domain is GAGVSQTPSNKVTEKGKYVELRCDPISGHTALYWYRQSLGQGPEFLIYFQGTGAADDSGLPNDRFFAVRPEGSVSTLKIQRTERGDSAVYLCASSAKNNNEQFFGPGTRLTVL.

This chain joins TRBV27 and TRBJ2-2, with D perhaps matching TRBD1 or TRBD2 (5 bases each). The CDR3 is 17 amino acids. Trimming took off 6 bases at V and 3 bases at J, with 20 bases between the two ends. Germline assignment: CDR1 MNHEY and CDR2 SMNVEV (reference sequence). CDR3 DNA sequence: TGTGCCAGCAGGAACAGAGGGGAAAGAGGGGACACCGGGGAGCTGTTTTTT. Translating it yields CASRNRGERGDTGELFF.

The V gene is TRBV19, the J gene TRBJ1-5, with D unresolved. CDR3 length: 15 residues. V lost 3 bases and J lost 7, with 16 bases in between. Germline assignment: CDR1 LNHDA and CDR2 SQIVND (reference sequence). In DNA, the CDR3 is TGTGCCAGTAGTATCGGCAGGTCCCCCGGCCAGCCCCAGCATTTT. Amino acid sequence: CASSIGRSPGQPQHF.